The 27 T cell receptor beta chains reported below all come from one sample, sequenced in a study of T-cell reconstitution after alpha-beta-depleted transplantation in children. Unique molecular identifiers were built into the TCRbeta library. A single record per CDR3 protein comes from TCRdb applying MiXCR to the PCR reads. This table holds about 440,000 distinct CDR3 sequences, over 40% found once. This specimen was PBMCs, taken before TCRalphabeta/CD19-depleted stem cell transplant. The receptor source for this set is a girl aged 2 to 10 with aplastic anemia, due to receive a stem cell transplant.

This clonotype was observed a handful of times. This sequence joins TRBV6-4 and TRBJ2-1, with TRBD2 identical over 8 bases. The junction had 9 bases not matched to a gene; V was cut back by 4 bases and J by 7 bases. Germline assignment: CDR1 MRHNA and CDR2 SNTAGT. The CDR3 length is 15 residues. The CDR3 region is CASSVGSGSGNEQFF. CDR3 bases: TGTGCCAGCAGTGTGGGGAGCGGGAGCGGGAATGAGCAGTTCTTC.

V is TRBV7-2 and J is TRBJ2-3; unclear D gene. The length of the CDR3 is 15 residues. Germline V gives CDR1 SGHTA, CDR2 FQGNSA. V gave up 3 bases and J gave up 0 bases, with 10 bases separating them. CDR3 region: CASSFSDHSTDTQYF. The CDR3 DNA is TGTGCCAGCAGCTTCAGTGACCATAGCACAGATACGCAGTATTTT.

This clonotype turned up a few times. The chain has TRBV29-1 and TRBJ2-7, with 8 bases aligning to TRBD2. The CDR3 extends over 13 amino acids. Looked up from germline, CDR1 is SQVTM and CDR2 is ANQGSEA. J was trimmed by 0 bases and V by 7 bases; bases with no gene match: 5. CDR3 DNA: TGCAGCGCCACTAGCGGCCTCTCCTACGAGCAGTACTTC. This sequence encodes CSATSGLSYEQYF.

In its sample, this clonotype was seen a few times. The V call is TRBV5-5, the J call TRBJ2-2; possibly TRBD1 or TRBD2 for D (5 bases each). Germline V gene lookup returns CDR1 SGHKS and CDR2 YYEKEE (reference sequence). The CDR3 totals 16 residues. V dropped 0 bases and J dropped 0 bases, with 9 bases sitting between them. The chain's CDR3 is CASSLAGTPNTGELFF. Here the CDR3 DNA reads TGTGCCAGCAGCTTGGCCGGGACCCCGAACACCGGGGAGCTGTTTTTT. The entire variable domain, with the rest obtained from reference TRBV5-5 and TRBJ2-2, is as follows: DAGVTQSPTHLIKTRGQQVTLRCSPISGHKSVSWYQQVLGQGPQFIFQYYEKEERGRGNFPDRFSARQFPNYSSELNVNALLLGDSALYLCASSLAGTPNTGELFFGEGSRLTVL.

This clonotype occurred a few times. The V call is TRBV7-8, the J call TRBJ1-5; 8 bases line up with TRBD1. V gave up 3 bases and J gave up 4 bases; unmatched junction bases: 5. Germline loops: CDR1 SGHVS, CDR2 FQNEAQ. This CDR3 region has 15 residues. CDR3 protein: CASSFRTGRNQPQHF. The CDR3 coding sequence is TGTGCCAGCAGCTTCCGGACAGGGCGGAATCAGCCCCAGCATTTT.

The V gene is TRBV5-1, the J gene TRBJ2-1, with TRBD2 identical over 9 bases. CDR3 size: 17 residues. Germline V CDR1 and CDR2: SGHRS, YFSETQ. Losses at the gene ends were 4 bases for V and 1 base for J; bases not matched to a gene: 9. Here the CDR3 reads CASSPRGGTGSYNEQFF. The CDR3 nucleotides read TGCGCCAGCAGCCCGCGGGGGGGCACAGGGTCCTACAATGAGCAGTTCTTC.

The chain couples TRBV7-9 to TRBJ2-3, with TRBD2 identical over 10 bases. J gave up 3 bases and V 4 bases, and 4 bases lay outside the gene matches. This CDR3 region has 15 residues. In germline, CDR1 is SEHNR, CDR2 FQNEAQ (reference sequence). CDR3 loop: CASSSPSGSTDTQYF. The CDR3 region has the DNA TGTGCCAGCAGCTCACCTAGCGGGAGTACAGATACGCAGTATTTT.

The sample holds many counts of this clonotype. This rearrangement joins TRBV20-1 to TRBJ1-2, with D tentatively TRBD1 (5 bases). The CDR3 contains 15 residues. The V and J ends lost 2 bases and 2 bases respectively, with 15 bases between them. Germline assignment: CDR1 DFQATT and CDR2 SNEGSKA (reference sequence). As DNA, the CDR3 is TGCAGTGCTAGACCCCCGGGAGGGACCAACTATGGCTACACCTTC. This gives the protein CSARPPGGTNYGYTF.

In this sample, this clonotype turned up many times. The chain recombines TRBV5-1 with TRBJ2-3; D not certain. The V end was cut by 0 bases, the J end by 4 bases, with 6 bases between. The CDR3 contains 13 residues. From germline, CDR1 is SGHRS and CDR2 YFSETQ. CDR3 region: CASSLGAPDTQYF. The CDR3 DNA reads TGCGCCAGCAGCTTGGGAGCCCCAGATACGCAGTATTTT.

This clonotype was seen at least ten times. This chain joins TRBV4-3 and TRBJ1-2; a possible D gene is TRBD1 (6 bases). Germline V gene sequence: CDR1 LGHNA, CDR2 YSLEER. CDR3 length equals 19 residues. Deletions cut 0 bases from V and 6 bases from J, with 26 bases between. The CDR3 region has the DNA TGCGCCAGCAGCCAAGAAGGACGCCCCATCCTATCAAAGGGGGATGGCTACACCTTC. Its protein is CASSQEGRPILSKGDGYTF.

This clonotype was seen at least ten times. The chain recombines TRBV5-1 with TRBJ2-1; maybe TRBD2 (6 bases). The ends were cut back, 0 bases at V and 6 bases at J, with 16 bases in the middle. Looked up from germline, CDR1 is SGHRS and CDR2 is YFSETQ. The CDR3 has 16 residues. The DNA of the CDR3 is TGCGCCAGCAGCTTGGTCGGAGGGGCCAATAGCAATGAGCAGTTCTTC. Protein: CASSLVGGANSNEQFF.

This clonotype was counted at least ten times. V usage is TRBV11-2 and J usage is TRBJ2-1, with TRBD2 as a possible D gene (6 bases). CDR3 length: 17 amino acids. Germline CDR1 and CDR2: SGHAT and FQNNGV. Trimming took 5 bases from V and 0 from J, leaving 17 bases between them. This CDR3 reads CASSDPLRGSSYNEQFF. CDR3 nucleotide sequence: TGTGCCAGCAGCGACCCACTTCGGGGGAGCTCCTACAATGAGCAGTTCTTC.

The chain joins TRBV28 to TRBJ1-2; the match to TRBD1 covers 9 bases. The CDR3 length is 13 residues. V lost 3 bases to trimming and J lost 8 bases; unmatched junction nucleotides: 4. In germline, CDR1 is MDHEN, CDR2 SYDVKM. This CDR3 is CASSLNRGRGYTF. In DNA, the CDR3 is TGTGCCAGCAGTTTGAACAGGGGGCGAGGCTACACCTTC.

This clonotype appeared many times. The gene calls are TRBV20-1 and TRBJ2-4; 9 bases match TRBD1. The CDR3 is 14 amino acids. In germline, CDR1 is DFQATT, CDR2 SNEGSKA (reference sequence). J lost 6 bases, V lost 4 bases, and 7 bases had no gene match. The CDR3 reads CSATGQGITNIQYF. DNA of the CDR3: TGCAGTGCTACCGGACAGGGGATCACAAACATTCAGTACTTC.

The genes are TRBV20-1 and TRBJ2-2; 8 positions match TRBD2. This CDR3 has 15 residues. Germline CDR1 is DFQATT and CDR2 is SNEGSKA (reference sequence). V lost 3 bases to trimming and J lost 5 bases; unmatched junction nucleotides: 8. The CDR3 sequence is CSASEAGVGTGELFF. The CDR3, as DNA: TGCAGTGCTAGCGAAGCGGGAGTAGGTACCGGGGAGCTGTTTTTT.

V usage is TRBV3-1 and J usage is TRBJ2-7, with D tentatively TRBD1 or TRBD2 (5 bases each). CDR3 size: 15 residues. The V gene's germline CDR1 is LGHDT and CDR2 YNNKEL (reference sequence). V gave up 0 bases and J gave up 0 bases, with 9 bases separating them. As DNA, the CDR3 is TGTGCCAGCAGCCAAGATGGGACGGGCTCCTACGAGCAGTACTTC. This encodes CASSQDGTGSYEQYF.

The rearrangement uses TRBV10-2 and TRBJ2-3; weak D call: TRBD2 (6 bases). V was pared by 2 bases and J by 2 bases, with 14 bases between. This CDR3 contains 16 residues. Germline CDR1 WSHSY, CDR2 SAAADI. The CDR3 reads CASSEGGGKFTDTQYF. The CDR3 DNA reads as TGCGCCAGCAGTGAGGGTGGCGGGAAATTCACAGATACGCAGTATTTT.

This clonotype was recorded many times. This CDR3 is CSASVEQFF. The DNA of the CDR3 is TGCAGTGCTAGCGTGGAGCAGTTCTTC. This chain joins TRBV20-1 and TRBJ2-1; D is unresolved. Germline V lookup: CDR1 DFQATT, CDR2 SNEGSKA (reference sequence). V was trimmed by 3 bases and J by 10 bases, leaving 4 bases between them. This CDR3 contains 9 residues.

Note on this clonotype: The junction departs from germline at one end; a sequencing error may be responsible. The rearrangement uses TRBV20-1 and TRBJ2-1; 11 bases align to TRBD2. Germline-derived CDR1 and CDR2 are DFQATT and SNEGSKA (reference sequence). The CDR3 has 17 residues. The CDR3 loop reads CCARPGLAVVRYNEQFF. For the CDR3, the DNA is TGCTGTGCTAGACCGGGACTAGCGGTCGTGCGGTACAATGAGCAGTTCTTC.

The chain uses TRBV6-1 and TRBJ1-1; D unclear. The CDR3 sequence is 13 residues long. V lost 10 bases and J lost 1, with 13 bases in between. Germline V gene lookup returns CDR1 MNHNS and CDR2 SASEGT. DNA of the CDR3: TGTGCCACCCACCGGAGCCCGAACACTGAAGCTTTCTTT. This translates into CATHRSPNTEAFF.

This clonotype has at least ten counts. The V call is TRBV4-1, the J call TRBJ2-6, with 9 bases that match TRBD1. This CDR3 is built from 18 residues. Germline lookup yields CDR1 MGHRA and CDR2 YSYEKL. Trimming took 4 bases from V and 0 from J; bases not matched to a gene: 7. As DNA, the CDR3 is TGCGCCAGCAGCCCCGACAGGGGGATGAGCTCTGGGGCCAACGTCCTGACTTTC. Encoded protein: CASSPDRGMSSGANVLTF.

The chain has TRBV3-1 and TRBJ2-7, with D possibly being TRBD1 (5 bases). The CDR3 sequence is 16 residues long. The V and J ends lost 3 bases and 3 bases respectively, with 18 bases between them. Germline loops: CDR1 LGHDT, CDR2 YNNKEL (reference sequence). CDR3 coding DNA: TGTGCCAGCAGCCACGCAGGGTTTGGGCGGATCTACGAGCAGTACTTC. Encoded protein: CASSHAGFGRIYEQYF.

This clonotype was counted only a few times. The CDR3 region is CASNSREGGDTQYF. The CDR3 DNA sequence: TGTGCCAGCAATTCCAGGGAAGGGGGGGATACGCAGTATTTT. The genes are TRBV12-3 or TRBV12-4 and TRBJ2-3, with D possibly called TRBD1 or TRBD2 (6 bases each). The V end was cut by 7 bases, the J end by 6 bases, with 17 bases between. The CDR3 contains 14 residues.

This clonotype has a count of ten or more. The chain couples TRBV29-1 to TRBJ2-1; D call uncertain. From germline, CDR1 is SQVTM and CDR2 ANQGSEA. The CDR3 spans 15 residues. The ends were cut back, 4 bases at V and 9 bases at J, with 22 bases in the middle. CDR3 sequence reads: CSVVANWASWGEQFF. The CDR3 region has the DNA TGCAGCGTTGTGGCTAACTGGGCAAGTTGGGGTGAGCAGTTCTTC.

V gene TRBV4-1 combines with J gene TRBJ2-7; TRBD1 agrees at 7 bases. The CDR3 is made up of 14 amino acids. Germline loops: CDR1 MGHRA, CDR2 YSYEKL. Germline trimming cut 2 bases from V and 7 bases from J; bases unmatched to any gene: 8. CDR3 protein: CASSQRTGDLEQYF. Here the CDR3 DNA reads TGCGCCAGCAGCCAACGGACAGGTGACTTGGAGCAGTACTTC.

This chain links TRBV20-1 with TRBJ2-2, with 13 bases fitting TRBD2. The germline V gene encodes CDR1 DFQATT and CDR2 SNEGSKA (reference sequence). J gave up 5 bases and V 5 bases, and 11 bases lay outside the gene matches. This CDR3 comprises 17 residues. The CDR3 reads CSAPRRLAGGKTGELFF. CDR3 coding DNA: TGCAGTGCTCCCAGACGACTAGCGGGAGGAAAGACCGGGGAGCTGTTTTTT.

V and J are TRBV28 and TRBJ2-4, with D tentatively TRBD1 (6 bases). The CDR3 extends over 14 amino acids. The V gene lost 7 bases and the J gene lost 2 bases, with 12 bases spanning the gap. The V gene's germline CDR1 is MDHEN and CDR2 SYDVKM. Here the CDR3 DNA reads TGTGCCAGCACAACAGGGTCGACCAAAAACATTCAGTACTTC. Encoded protein: CASTTGSTKNIQYF.